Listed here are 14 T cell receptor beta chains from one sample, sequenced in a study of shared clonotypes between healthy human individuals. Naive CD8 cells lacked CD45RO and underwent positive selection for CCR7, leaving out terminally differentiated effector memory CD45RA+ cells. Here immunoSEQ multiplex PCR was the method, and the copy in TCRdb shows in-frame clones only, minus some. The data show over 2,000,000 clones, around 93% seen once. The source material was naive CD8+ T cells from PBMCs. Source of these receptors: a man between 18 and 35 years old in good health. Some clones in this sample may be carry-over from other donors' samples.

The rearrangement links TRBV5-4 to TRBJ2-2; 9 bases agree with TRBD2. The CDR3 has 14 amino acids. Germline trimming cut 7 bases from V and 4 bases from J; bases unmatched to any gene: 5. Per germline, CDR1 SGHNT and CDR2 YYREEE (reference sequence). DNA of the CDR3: TGTGCCAGCGAAGCGGGAGGAAGCACCGGGGAGCTGTTTTTT. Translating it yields CASEAGGSTGELFF. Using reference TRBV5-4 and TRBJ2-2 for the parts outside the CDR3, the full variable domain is ETGVTQSPTHLIKTRGQQVTLRCSSQSGHNTVSWYQQALGQGPQFIFQYYREEENGRGNFPPRFSGLQFPNYSSELNVNALELDDSALYLCASEAGGSTGELFFGEGSRLTVL.

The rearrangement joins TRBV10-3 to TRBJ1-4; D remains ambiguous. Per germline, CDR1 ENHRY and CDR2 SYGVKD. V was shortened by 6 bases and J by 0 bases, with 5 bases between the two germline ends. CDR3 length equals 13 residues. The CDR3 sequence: CAIRKTTNEKLFF. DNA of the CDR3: TGTGCCATCAGGAAAACAACTAATGAAAAACTGTTTTTT.

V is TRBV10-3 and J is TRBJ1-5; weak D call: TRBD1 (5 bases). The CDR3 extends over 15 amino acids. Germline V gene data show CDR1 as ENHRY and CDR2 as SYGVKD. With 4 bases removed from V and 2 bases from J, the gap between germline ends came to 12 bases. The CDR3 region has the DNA TGTGCCATCAGTGTGGATCAGGGAGGCAATCAGCCCCAGCATTTT. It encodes CAISVDQGGNQPQHF.

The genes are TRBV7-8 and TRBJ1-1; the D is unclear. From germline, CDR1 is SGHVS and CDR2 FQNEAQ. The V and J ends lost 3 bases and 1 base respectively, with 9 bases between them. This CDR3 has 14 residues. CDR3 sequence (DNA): TGTGCCAGCAGCTTTAGAACAGCGAACACTGAAGCTTTCTTT. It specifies CASSFRTANTEAFF.

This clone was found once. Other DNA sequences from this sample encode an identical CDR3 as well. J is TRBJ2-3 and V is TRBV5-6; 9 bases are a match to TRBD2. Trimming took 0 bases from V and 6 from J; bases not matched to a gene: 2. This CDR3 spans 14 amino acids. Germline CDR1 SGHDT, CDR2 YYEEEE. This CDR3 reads CASSLGLAGDTQYF. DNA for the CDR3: TGTGCCAGCAGCTTGGGGCTAGCGGGGGATACGCAGTATTTT.

The CDR3: CASSEGGLTEAFF. CDR3 coding DNA: TGTGCCAGCAGCGAAGGGGGTTTAACTGAAGCTTTCTTT. V is TRBV9 and J is TRBJ1-1; D might be TRBD1 (6 bases). Germline assignment: CDR1 SGDLS and CDR2 YYNGEE. The CDR3 contains 13 residues. Deletions cut 3 bases from V and 5 bases from J, with 11 bases between. The full variable domain, in which reference TRBV9 and TRBJ1-1 provide the parts outside the CDR3, is DSGVTQTPKHLITATGQRVTLRCSPRSGDLSVYWYQQSLDQGLQFLIQYYNGEERAKGNILERFSAQQFPDLHSELNLSSLELGDSALYFCASSEGGLTEAFFGQGTRLTVV.

The CDR3 DNA reads TGTGCCAGCAGTTTGGGGCCGGGGACTAGCGGGAGGAACACCGGGGAGCTGTTTTTT. Amino acids: CASSLGPGTSGRNTGELFF. This chain joins TRBV28 and TRBJ2-2, with TRBD2 identical over 14 bases. Germline CDR1 is MDHEN and CDR2 is SYDVKM. The junction had 7 bases not matched to a gene; V was cut back by 3 bases and J by 1 base. CDR3 length equals 19 residues.

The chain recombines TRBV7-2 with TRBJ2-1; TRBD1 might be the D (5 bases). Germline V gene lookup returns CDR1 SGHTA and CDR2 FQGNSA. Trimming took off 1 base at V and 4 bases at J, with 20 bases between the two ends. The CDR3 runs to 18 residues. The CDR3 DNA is TGTGCCAGCAGCTTAGGGTTTGGTTCCCCCCGACAGTACAATGAGCAGTTCTTC. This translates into CASSLGFGSPRQYNEQFF.

CDR3 nucleotides: TGTGCCATCAGTGGGCCGATTGGGAGCTCCCTTCAAACCTACGAGCAGTACTTC. Amino acid sequence: CAISGPIGSSLQTYEQYF. The chain carries TRBV10-3 and TRBJ2-7, with D perhaps TRBD2 (5 bases). The CDR3 has 18 amino acids. With 4 bases removed from V and 2 bases from J, the gap between germline ends came to 24 bases. Germline assignment: CDR1 ENHRY and CDR2 SYGVKD.

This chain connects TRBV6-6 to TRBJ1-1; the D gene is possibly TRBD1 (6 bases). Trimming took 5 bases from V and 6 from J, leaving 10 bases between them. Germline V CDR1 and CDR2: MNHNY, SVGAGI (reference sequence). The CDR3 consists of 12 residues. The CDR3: CASSPGQPEAFF. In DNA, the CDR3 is TGTGCCAGCAGTCCTGGACAGCCTGAAGCTTTCTTT.

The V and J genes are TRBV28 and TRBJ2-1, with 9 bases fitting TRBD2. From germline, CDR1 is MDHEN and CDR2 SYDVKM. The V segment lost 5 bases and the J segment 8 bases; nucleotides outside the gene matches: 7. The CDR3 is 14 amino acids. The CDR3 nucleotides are TGTGCCAGCAGTGTTAGCGGGAGTATCTATGAGCAGTTCTTC. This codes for CASSVSGSIYEQFF.

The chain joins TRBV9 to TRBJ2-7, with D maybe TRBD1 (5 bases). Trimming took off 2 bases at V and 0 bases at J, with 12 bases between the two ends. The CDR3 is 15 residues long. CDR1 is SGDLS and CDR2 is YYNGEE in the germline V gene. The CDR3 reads CASSVQPGFSYEQYF. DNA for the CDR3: TGTGCCAGCAGCGTCCAGCCAGGGTTCTCCTACGAGCAGTACTTC. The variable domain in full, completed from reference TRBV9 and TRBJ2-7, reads DSGVTQTPKHLITATGQRVTLRCSPRSGDLSVYWYQQSLDQGLQFLIQYYNGEERAKGNILERFSAQQFPDLHSELNLSSLELGDSALYFCASSVQPGFSYEQYFGPGTRLTVT.

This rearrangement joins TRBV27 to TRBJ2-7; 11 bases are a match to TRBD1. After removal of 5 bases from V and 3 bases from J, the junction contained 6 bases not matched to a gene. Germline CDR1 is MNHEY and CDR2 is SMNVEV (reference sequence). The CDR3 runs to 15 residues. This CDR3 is CASSKIGTGGYEQYF. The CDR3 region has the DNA TGTGCCAGCAGTAAGATCGGGACAGGGGGCTACGAGCAGTACTTC.

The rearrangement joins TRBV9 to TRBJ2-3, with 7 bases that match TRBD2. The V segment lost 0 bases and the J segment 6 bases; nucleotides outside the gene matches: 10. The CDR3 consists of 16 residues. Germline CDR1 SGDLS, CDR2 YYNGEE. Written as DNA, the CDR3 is TGTGCCAGCAGCGTAGGCGGGGCGGGAGTCTCGGATACGCAGTATTTT. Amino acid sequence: CASSVGGAGVSDTQYF.